The clone carrying this T cell receptor beta chain has ten or more counts. Its specificity is not known. MiXCR, run by TCRdb on the RACE reads, gives a single entry per CDR3 protein. The table records about 65,000 distinct CDR3 sequences, around 6.1% of them present only once. The time point is: healthy volunteer bleed at 6 weeks. Before extraction, the whole blood was not fractionated, and total RNA was taken from it. The data are from a study of human T cells and chemical hapten exposure. Findings and limits, study-wide: There was no change with DPC sensitization in TCRs above 1 in 1000 frequency.

This TCR was recovered from a female donor in good health. Some clones in this sample may be carry-over from other donors' samples. The sample consisted of whole blood.

The DNA for the CDR3 is TGCGCCAGCAGCATGGGACAGGGACTTAACTATGGCTACACCTTC. This sequence encodes CASSMGQGLNYGYTF. This sequence joins TRBV5-1 and TRBJ1-2; 9 positions agree with TRBD1. V trimming: 4 bases; J trimming: 1 base; junction bases outside the gene matches: 5. CDR3 size: 15 residues. Germline values: CDR1 SGHRS, CDR2 YFSETQ.